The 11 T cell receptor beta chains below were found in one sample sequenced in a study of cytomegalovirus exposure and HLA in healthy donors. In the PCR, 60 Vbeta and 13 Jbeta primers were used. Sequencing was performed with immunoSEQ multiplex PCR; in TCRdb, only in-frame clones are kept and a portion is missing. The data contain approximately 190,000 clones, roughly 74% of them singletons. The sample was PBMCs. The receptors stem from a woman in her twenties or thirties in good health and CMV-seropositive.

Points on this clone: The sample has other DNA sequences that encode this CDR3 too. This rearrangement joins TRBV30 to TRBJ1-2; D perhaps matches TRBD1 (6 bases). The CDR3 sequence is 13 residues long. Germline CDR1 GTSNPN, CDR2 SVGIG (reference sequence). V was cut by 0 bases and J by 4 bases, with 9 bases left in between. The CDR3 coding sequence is TGTGCCTGGAGTGTGGGGGCAGGCTATGGCTACACCTTC. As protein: CAWSVGAGYGYTF. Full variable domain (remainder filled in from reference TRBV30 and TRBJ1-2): SQTIHQWPATLVQPVGSPLSLECTVEGTSNPNLYWYRQAAGRGLQLLFYSVGIGQISSEVPQNLSASRPQDRQFILSSKKLLLSDSGFYLCAWSVGAGYGYTFGSGTRLTVV.

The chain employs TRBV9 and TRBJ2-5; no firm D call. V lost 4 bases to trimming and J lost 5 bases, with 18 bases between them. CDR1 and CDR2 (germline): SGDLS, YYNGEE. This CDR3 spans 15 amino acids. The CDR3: CASSPGVVGSETQYF. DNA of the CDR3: TGTGCCAGCAGCCCCGGAGTAGTTGGCTCTGAGACCCAGTACTTC.

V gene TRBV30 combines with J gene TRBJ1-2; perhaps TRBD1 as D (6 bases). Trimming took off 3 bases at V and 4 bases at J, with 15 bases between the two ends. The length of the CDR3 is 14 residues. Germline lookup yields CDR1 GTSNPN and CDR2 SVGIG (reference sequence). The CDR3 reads CAWRAPGQLYGYTF. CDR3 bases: TGTGCCTGGAGGGCGCCTGGACAGCTCTATGGCTACACCTTC. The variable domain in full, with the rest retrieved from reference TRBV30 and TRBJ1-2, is SQTIHQWPATLVQPVGSPLSLECTVEGTSNPNLYWYRQAAGRGLQLLFYSVGIGQISSEVPQNLSASRPQDRQFILSSKKLLLSDSGFYLCAWRAPGQLYGYTFGSGTRLTVV.

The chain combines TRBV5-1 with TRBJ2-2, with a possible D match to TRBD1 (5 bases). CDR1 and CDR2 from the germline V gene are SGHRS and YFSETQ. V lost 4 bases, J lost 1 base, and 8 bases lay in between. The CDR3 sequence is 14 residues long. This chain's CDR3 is CASSRQGNTGELFF. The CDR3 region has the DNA TGCGCCAGCAGCCGGCAGGGGAACACCGGGGAGCTGTTTTTT.

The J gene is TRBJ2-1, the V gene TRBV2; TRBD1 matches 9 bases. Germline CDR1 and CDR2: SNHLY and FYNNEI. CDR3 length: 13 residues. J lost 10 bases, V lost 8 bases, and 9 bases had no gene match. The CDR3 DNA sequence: TGTGCCAGCTTGACCGGGACAGGGATCGAGCAGTTCTTC. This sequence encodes CASLTGTGIEQFF.

In DNA, the CDR3 is TGTGCCAGTCTCGCCACAGGGAGAAACTATGGCTACACCTTC. It translates to CASLATGRNYGYTF. The chain links TRBV19 to TRBJ1-2, with D maybe TRBD1 (6 bases). The CDR3 is 14 residues long. V was shortened by 8 bases and J by 2 bases, with 15 bases between the two germline ends. CDR1 LNHDA and CDR2 SQIVND come from the germline V gene (reference sequence).

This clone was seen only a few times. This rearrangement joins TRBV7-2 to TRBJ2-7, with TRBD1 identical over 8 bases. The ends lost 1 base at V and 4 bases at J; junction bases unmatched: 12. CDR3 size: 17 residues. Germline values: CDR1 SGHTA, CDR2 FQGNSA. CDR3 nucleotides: TGTGCCAGCAGCTTAGTAGGGGGGACAGGTGGCGCGTACGAGCAGTACTTC. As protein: CASSLVGGTGGAYEQYF.

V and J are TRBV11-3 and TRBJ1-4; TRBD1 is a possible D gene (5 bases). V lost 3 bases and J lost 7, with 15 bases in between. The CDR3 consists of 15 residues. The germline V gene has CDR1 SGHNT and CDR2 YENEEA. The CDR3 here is CASSLGPGLIEKLFF. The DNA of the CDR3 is TGTGCCAGCAGCTTGGGGCCGGGCCTTATTGAAAAACTGTTTTTT.

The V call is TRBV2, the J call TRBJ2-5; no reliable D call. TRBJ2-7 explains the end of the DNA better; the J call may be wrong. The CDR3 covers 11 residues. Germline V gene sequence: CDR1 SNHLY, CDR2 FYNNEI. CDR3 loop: CASSGATEQYF. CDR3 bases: TGTGCCAGCAGTGGTGCCACCGAGCAGTACTTC.

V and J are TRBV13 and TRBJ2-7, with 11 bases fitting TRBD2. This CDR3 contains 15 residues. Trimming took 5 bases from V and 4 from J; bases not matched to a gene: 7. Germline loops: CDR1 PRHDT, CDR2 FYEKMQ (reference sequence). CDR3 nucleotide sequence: TGTGCCAGCAGCCAGTTGTTAGCGGGAGGGTACGAGCAGTACTTC. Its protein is CASSQLLAGGYEQYF.

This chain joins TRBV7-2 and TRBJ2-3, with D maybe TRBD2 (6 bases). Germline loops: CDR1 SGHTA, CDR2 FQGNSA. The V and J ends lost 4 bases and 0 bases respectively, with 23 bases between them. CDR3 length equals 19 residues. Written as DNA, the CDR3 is TGTGCCAGCAGCTACCGCCGGGGGTCTAGCGCGATAAGCACAGATACGCAGTATTTT. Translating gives CASSYRRGSSAISTDTQYF.